The 6 T cell receptor beta chains presented below share a single source sample, sequenced in a study of PD-L1 blockade in urothelial cancer (TCRdb year 2017). The time point tag for this specimen amounts to: pretreatment peripheral blood. Library preparation employed the immunoSEQ multiplex PCR assay. Sourced from immuneACCESS, this table was stored by TCRdb with only in-frame sequences that have V and J called. A share of the clones is absent; for the studies checked, an unresolved V gene accounts for under half, and the remainder has no known explanation. The sample includes around 100,000 clones, with around 87% observed a single time. Roughly 2% of the sample lies in the top ten. This specimen was PBMCs, taken around atezolizumab (anti-PD-L1) treatment. These receptors all come from a man in his 60s with urothelial cancer.

The J gene is TRBJ2-1, the V gene TRBV5-1; 9 bases match TRBD2. Trimming removed 3 bases from V and 7 bases from J; junction bases left unmatched: 5. The CDR3 is made up of 14 amino acids. Germline V gene sequence: CDR1 SGHRS, CDR2 YFSETQ. CDR3 coding DNA: TGCGCCAGCAGCTATAGCGGGAGTGGGAATGAGCAGTTCTTC. It encodes CASSYSGSGNEQFF. Full variable domain (missing parts from reference TRBV5-1 and TRBJ2-1): KAGVTQTPRYLIKTRGQQVTLSCSPISGHRSVSWYQQTPGQGLQFLFEYFSETQRNKGNFPGRFSGRQFSNSRSEMNVSTLELGDSALYLCASSYSGSGNEQFFGPGTRLTVL.

The genes are TRBV27 and TRBJ2-5, with 12 bases matching TRBD2. Germline V lookup: CDR1 MNHEY, CDR2 SMNVEV (reference sequence). The CDR3 length is 16 residues. With V trimmed by 5 bases and J by 5 bases, 9 bases remained unmatched. The CDR3 DNA reads TGTGCCAGCAGTACCCGGACTAGCGGGGATTGGGAGACCCAGTACTTC. Translating it yields CASSTRTSGDWETQYF.

This clone was counted a few times. This rearrangement joins TRBV28 to TRBJ1-4; 7 positions match TRBD1. The trim removed 6 bases at V and 4 bases at J, leaving 2 bases unmatched. The CDR3 has 13 amino acids. CDR1 and CDR2 (germline): MDHEN, SYDVKM. The CDR3 sequence is CASRDRFNEKLFF. In DNA form, the CDR3 reads TGTGCCAGCAGGGACAGGTTTAATGAAAAACTGTTTTTT.

The chain uses TRBV6-1 and TRBJ1-4; D might be TRBD1 (5 bases). Germline CDR1 is MNHNS and CDR2 is SASEGT. The CDR3 sequence is 17 residues long. The V end lost 1 base, the J end lost 5 bases, and 17 bases lay between the germline ends. This CDR3 is CASSEEGQGILNEKLFF. The CDR3 DNA follows: TGTGCCAGCAGTGAAGAGGGTCAGGGTATACTAAATGAAAAACTGTTTTTT.

The chain carries TRBV7-9 and TRBJ2-1; perhaps TRBD1 as D (5 bases). The CDR3 consists of 13 residues. Germline V gives CDR1 SEHNR, CDR2 FQNEAQ (reference sequence). Between the trimmed V and J ends, which lost 2 bases and 8 bases, there was a span of 10 bases. The CDR3 DNA sequence: TGTGCCAGCAGCTTACAGCTCAGGGATGAGCAGTTCTTC. Encoded protein: CASSLQLRDEQFF.

The chain employs TRBV28 and TRBJ1-2, with a weak D call TRBD1 (5 bases). The length of the CDR3 is 14 residues. CDR1 is MDHEN, CDR2 SYDVKM, per germline. Between the trimmed V and J ends, which lost 5 bases and 8 bases, there was a span of 18 bases. CDR3 DNA sequence: TGTGCCAGCAGTCCTTCACAGGTCATCGGGGGCTACACCTTC. Its translation is CASSPSQVIGGYTF.